The 25 T cell receptor beta chains below come from one sample, sequenced in a study of regulatory T cells in long-lasting Graves disease. The time point was: persistent/refractory GD, antithyroid drugs over 5 years with positive TRAb. Isolated PBMC RNA provided the starting material for the TCR library. Sequencing libraries for TCR beta were prepared with iRepertoire HTBI primers and Arm-PCR of CDR3 regions. Via MiXCR, TCRdb re-called the multiplex PCR reads, giving one row per CDR3 protein. The table shows under 500,000 distinct CDR3 sequences, with less than 25% occurring only once. This specimen was peripheral blood mononuclear cells (PBMCs), taken when the disease was refractory, from a patient treated with antithyroid drugs. These TCRs come from a female donor with Graves disease.

The chain employs TRBV18 and TRBJ2-2, with a possible D match to TRBD2 (7 bases). Germline V gives CDR1 KGHSH, CDR2 LQKENI. Trimming shortened V by 2 bases and J by 3 bases, and 13 bases separated the two germline ends. The CDR3 extends over 16 amino acids. The CDR3 DNA follows: TGTGCCAGCTCACCATCGGGGGGCTTGGACACCGGGGAGCTGTTTTTT. This sequence encodes CASSPSGGLDTGELFF. The variable domain in full, with the rest retrieved from reference TRBV18 and TRBJ2-2, is NAGVMQNPRHLVRRRGQEARLRCSPMKGHSHVYWYRQLPEEGLKFMVYLQKENIIDESGMPKERFSAEFPKEGPSILRIQQVVRGDSAAYFCASSPSGGLDTGELFFGEGSRLTVL.

This clonotype was seen at least ten times. The chain carries TRBV6-5 and TRBJ2-5; 7 bases map to TRBD1. This CDR3 comprises 14 residues. The V gene's germline CDR1 is MNHEY and CDR2 SVGAGI. After removal of 2 bases from V and 6 bases from J, the junction contained 6 bases not matched to a gene. CDR3 DNA: TGTGCCAGCAGTTACGACAGGGTCGGGAAGACCCAGTACTTC. Amino acid sequence: CASSYDRVGKTQYF.

This clonotype was counted at least ten times. CDR3 nucleotide sequence: TGCAGTGCTAGTCCCGGGACAGGGAGAAACGAGCAGTACTTC. Encoded protein: CSASPGTGRNEQYF. The rearrangement links TRBV20-1 to TRBJ2-7, with TRBD1 identical over 9 bases. CDR3 length: 14 amino acids. V shed 3 bases, J shed 5 bases, and the junction held 8 bases outside the gene matches. The germline gives CDR1 DFQATT, CDR2 SNEGSKA (reference sequence).

This clonotype was recorded many times. The chain joins TRBV2 to TRBJ2-7; D uncertain. Trimming left V 2 bases short and J 0 bases short, with 11 bases between. The CDR3 length is 15 residues. The germline gives CDR1 SNHLY, CDR2 FYNNEI. CDR3 sequence: CASSESSTVSYEQYF. The CDR3 DNA reads TGTGCCAGCAGTGAATCCTCCACAGTCTCCTACGAGCAGTACTTC.

Ten or more counts support this clonotype. The chain links TRBV6-1 to TRBJ2-5; D is undetermined. The CDR3 length is 16 residues. With 0 bases removed from V and 0 bases from J, the gap between germline ends came to 11 bases. The germline V gene has CDR1 MNHNS and CDR2 SASEGT. In nucleotides, the CDR3 is TGTGCCAGCAGTGAAGCTGCCGCGGCGTACCAAGAGACCCAGTACTTC. This codes for CASSEAAAAYQETQYF.

About this clonotype itself: It may be a read error: a sequence one base away is much more abundant. DNA of the CDR3: TGCAGCGTTGGGACAGGGTGGGAGTATGAAAAACTGTCTTTT. Protein: CSVGTGWEYEKLSF. The J gene is TRBJ1-4, the V gene TRBV29-1; 8 bases are a match to TRBD1. The CDR3 is 14 amino acids. Germline-derived CDR1 and CDR2 are SQVTM and ANQGSEA.

The chain has TRBV6-1 and TRBJ2-3; 8 bases map to TRBD2. Germline CDR1 reads MNHNS; CDR2 reads SASEGT. V lost 6 bases, J lost 4 bases, and 12 bases stayed unmatched. The CDR3 extends over 16 amino acids. CDR3 amino acids: CASRDLGGRRPDTQYF. CDR3 bases: TGTGCCAGCAGGGACCTCGGCGGGAGGCGACCAGATACGCAGTATTTT.

The table lists this clonotype with many counts. The rearrangement uses TRBV12-5 and TRBJ2-5; D possibly corresponds to TRBD1 (6 bases). Germline V gene lookup returns CDR1 LGHNT and CDR2 FRNRAP. CDR3 length equals 13 residues. V lost 5 bases and J lost 3, with 10 bases in between. As DNA, the CDR3 is TGTGCTAGTGGTCCGGACAGAAAAGAGACCCAGTACTTC. Amino acids: CASGPDRKETQYF.

The chain carries TRBV28 and TRBJ2-2, with TRBD1 matching 12 bases. This CDR3 comprises 15 residues. The germline gives CDR1 MDHEN, CDR2 SYDVKM. Germline trimming cut 7 bases from V and 6 bases from J; bases unmatched to any gene: 6. The CDR3 is CASISRDRGPGELFF. The CDR3 DNA sequence: TGTGCCAGCATCAGCCGGGACAGGGGGCCCGGGGAGCTGTTTTTT.

This clonotype was counted at least ten times. CDR3 in amino acids: CASSPNVMGAAKNIQYF. CDR3 DNA sequence: TGTGCCAGCAGCCCCAACGTCATGGGGGCGGCCAAAAACATTCAGTACTTC. The chain has TRBV7-2 and TRBJ2-4, with D maybe TRBD1 (6 bases). V dropped 5 bases and J dropped 1 base, with 18 bases sitting between them. This CDR3 region has 17 residues. Germline-derived CDR1 and CDR2 are SGHTA and FQGNSA. Supplemented by reference TRBV7-2 and TRBJ2-4, the full variable domain reads GAGVSQSPSNKVTEKGKDVELRCDPISGHTALYWYRQSLGQGLEFLIYFQGNSAPDKSGLPSDRFSAERTGGSVSTLTIQRTQQEDSAVYLCASSPNVMGAAKNIQYFGAGTRLSVL.

CDR3 in DNA: TGTGCCAGCAGTATTTTGACAGGATACAATGAGCAGTTCTTC. Encoded protein: CASSILTGYNEQFF. The chain combines TRBV2 with TRBJ2-1; D possibly corresponds to TRBD1 (6 bases). CDR3 length: 14 residues. The V end lost 5 bases, the J end lost 4 bases, and 12 bases lay between the germline ends. Germline lookup yields CDR1 SNHLY and CDR2 FYNNEI. Combining the CDR3 with reference TRBV2 and TRBJ2-1 gives the whole variable domain EPEVTQTPSHQVTQMGQEVILRCVPISNHLYFYWYRQILGQKVEFLVSFYNNEISEKSEIFDDQFSVERPDGSNFTLKIRSTKLEDSAMYFCASSILTGYNEQFFGPGTRLTVL.

This clonotype showed up just a few times. The chain is built from TRBV19 and TRBJ1-5; D may be TRBD1 (5 bases). The CDR3 is 13 residues long. The germline V gene has CDR1 LNHDA and CDR2 SQIVND (reference sequence). V gave up 7 bases and J gave up 5 bases, with 12 bases separating them. The CDR3 loop is CASTMDKDQPQHF. The CDR3 DNA sequence: TGTGCCAGTACCATGGACAAAGATCAGCCCCAGCATTTT.

In DNA form, the CDR3 reads TGTGCCAGTGGTCACGGGACAAGGAATCAGCCCCAGCATTTT. Translated: CASGHGTRNQPQHF. This chain links TRBV19 with TRBJ1-5; D might be TRBD1 (6 bases). From germline, CDR1 is LNHDA and CDR2 SQIVND (reference sequence). This CDR3 has 14 amino acids. V lost 8 bases and J lost 4, with 15 bases in between.

This clonotype was seen more than once but under ten times. The chain links TRBV2 to TRBJ2-1, with 11 bases lining up with TRBD2. Trimming cost V 4 bases and J 0 bases; bases outside gene matches: 2. The CDR3 is 16 amino acids. Germline CDR1 and CDR2: SNHLY and FYNNEI. The CDR3 DNA reads as TGTGCCAGCAGTGTTGGACTAGCGGGCTCCTACAATGAGCAGTTCTTC. It codes for CASSVGLAGSYNEQFF.

The chain joins TRBV12-3 or TRBV12-4 to TRBJ1-3; 8 bases agree with TRBD1. Trimming took 1 base from V and 6 from J; bases not matched to a gene: 8. This CDR3 has 16 residues. The CDR3 here is CASSLVARGLLNTIYF. The CDR3, as DNA: TGTGCCAGCAGTTTAGTGGCCAGGGGGCTTCTAAACACCATATATTTT.

V is TRBV10-3 and J is TRBJ2-7; D unclear. The CDR3 consists of 12 residues. V was pared by 3 bases and J by 4 bases, with 7 bases between. Looked up from germline, CDR1 is ENHRY and CDR2 is SYGVKD. The DNA for the CDR3 is TGTGCCATCAGTGAAGTGGGATACGAGCAGTACTTC. Its protein product is CAISEVGYEQYF.

This clonotype was picked up many times. At one end, the junction sequence differs from germline, possibly due to a read error. This sequence joins TRBV12-3 or TRBV12-4 and TRBJ1-1; 8 bases match TRBD1. The CDR3 is 15 amino acids. CDR3 nucleotide sequence: TGTGCCAGCAGCTTAGGGCAGGGGGCTTCCACTGAAGCTTTCTTT. This codes for CASSLGQGASTEAFF.

This clonotype was counted many times. The chain carries TRBV10-3 and TRBJ2-5; either TRBD1 or TRBD2 may supply D (5 bases each). V shed 0 bases and J shed 5 bases, with 10 bases lying between them. Germline loops: CDR1 ENHRY, CDR2 SYGVKD. This CDR3 is built from 14 residues. The CDR3 reads CAISESAGSETQYF. In DNA, the CDR3 is TGTGCCATCAGTGAGTCGGCAGGGAGCGAGACCCAGTACTTC.

This clonotype was seen many times. The genes are TRBV6-1 and TRBJ2-2; 12 nucleotides match TRBD2. In germline, CDR1 is MNHNS, CDR2 SASEGT. The CDR3 loop spans 18 amino acids. V trimming: 10 bases; J trimming: 6 bases; junction bases outside the gene matches: 18. This CDR3 reads CATKGQGLAGRWSGELFF. CDR3 DNA sequence: TGTGCCACCAAGGGCCAAGGACTAGCGGGAAGGTGGTCCGGGGAGCTGTTTTTT.

With respect to this clonotype: One base separates it from a far larger clone, so it is likely a read error. The J gene is TRBJ2-5, the V gene TRBV6-1; perhaps TRBD2 as D (6 bases). Trimming took off 10 bases at V and 2 bases at J, with 14 bases between the two ends. Germline loops: CDR1 MNHNS, CDR2 SASEGT. This CDR3 is built from 13 residues. CDR3 in amino acids: CANSRGLQETQYF. CDR3 nucleotide sequence: TGTGCCAACAGCCGGGGACTGCAAGAGACCCAGTACTTC.

This clonotype was counted between two and nine times. The rearrangement joins TRBV27 to TRBJ2-3; 9 bases agree with TRBD2. CDR1 and CDR2 from the germline V gene are MNHEY and SMNVEV (reference sequence). After removal of 8 bases from V and 6 bases from J, the junction contained 12 bases not matched to a gene. The CDR3 spans 15 residues. The CDR3 region has the DNA TGTGCCAGCCGTCGGGCTAGCGGGAAAAAGGATACGCAGTATTTT. Translating it yields CASRRASGKKDTQYF.

Of note for this clonotype: A much larger clonotype is one base distant, so this may be a read error. The rearrangement uses TRBV6-9 and TRBJ1-4, with a possible D match to TRBD1 (6 bases). CDR1 and CDR2 from the germline V gene are MNHGY and SVAAGI. Trimming left V 3 bases short and J 12 bases short, with 20 bases between. The CDR3 runs to 15 residues. The CDR3 DNA sequence: TGTGCCAGCAGTTACTCGAAATATGAGGGGGAAGAACTGTTTTTT. It translates to CASSYSKYEGEELFF.

In its sample, this clonotype was seen many times. The rearrangement joins TRBV5-4 to TRBJ1-2; D perhaps matches TRBD1 (6 bases). Trimming took off 1 base at V and 8 bases at J, with 12 bases between the two ends. Germline V lookup: CDR1 SGHNT, CDR2 YYREEE (reference sequence). The length of the CDR3 is 13 residues. The CDR3 region is CASSLKRTDGYTF. The CDR3, as DNA: TGTGCCAGCAGCTTGAAGAGGACAGACGGCTACACCTTC.

This clonotype was picked up many times. J is TRBJ2-7 and V is TRBV2; D remains ambiguous. Germline loops: CDR1 SNHLY, CDR2 FYNNEI. Deletions cut 2 bases from V and 7 bases from J, with 18 bases between. CDR3 length equals 15 residues. CDR3 protein: CASSERNTSLQEQYF. The CDR3 DNA is TGTGCCAGCAGTGAACGGAATACCTCGTTGCAAGAGCAGTACTTC.

Many counts were recorded for this clonotype. The chain employs TRBV7-2 and TRBJ1-2, with 9 bases lining up with TRBD1. With 5 bases clipped from V and 2 bases from J, the junction kept 3 bases outside the gene matches. Germline V gene data show CDR1 as SGHTA and CDR2 as FQGNSA. The CDR3 sequence is 14 residues long. CDR3 nucleotide sequence: TGTGCCAGCAGCCTCGGACAGGGGAACTATGGCTACACCTTC. Translation: CASSLGQGNYGYTF.